This T cell receptor beta chain originates from a study of blood T cell repertoires in COVID-19. Study-level background: Researchers got acute and convalescent COVID-19 samples from the United States, Italy and Spain.

CDR1 SGHTA and CDR2 FQGNSA come from the germline V gene. CDR3 length: 14 amino acids. Trimming cost V 1 base and J 6 bases, with 10 bases left between them. In the authors' workflow: Reference gene primers were amplified, and this amplification served to estimate nucleated cell counts. Clones were read by immunoSEQ multiplex PCR, and TCRdb kept only the in-frame ones, dropping some. V and J calls and clone size are given by that table; D and trimming were obtained from the DNA. Of 250,000 or so clones listed, 75% to 90% were seen once; the top ten hold 3%. The origin of this receptor is a woman in her twenties or thirties with active or convalescent COVID-19. The chain employs TRBV7-2 and TRBJ1-5; the D gene is possibly TRBD1 (5 bases). Sequenced material: peripheral blood. DNA for the CDR3: TGTGCCAGCAGCTTAGTGACAGTCCCTCAGCCCCAGCATTTT. It yields the protein CASSLVTVPQPQHF.